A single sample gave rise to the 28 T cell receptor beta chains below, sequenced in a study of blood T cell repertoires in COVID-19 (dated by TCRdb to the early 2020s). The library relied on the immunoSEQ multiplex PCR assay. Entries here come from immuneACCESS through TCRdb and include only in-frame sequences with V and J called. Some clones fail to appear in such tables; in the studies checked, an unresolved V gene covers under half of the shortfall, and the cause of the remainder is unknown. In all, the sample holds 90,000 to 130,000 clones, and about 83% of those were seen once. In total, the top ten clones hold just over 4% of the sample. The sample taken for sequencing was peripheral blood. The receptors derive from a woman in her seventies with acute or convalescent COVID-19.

In nucleotides, the CDR3 is TGTGCCAGCAGCCGTAGCGGGGGTGAGACCCAGTACTTC. Translation: CASSRSGGETQYF. V gene TRBV7-8 combines with J gene TRBJ2-5; 9 positions match TRBD2. Trimming cost V 5 bases and J 5 bases; bases outside gene matches: 3. CDR1 SGHVS and CDR2 FQNEAQ come from the germline V gene. This CDR3 has 13 amino acids.

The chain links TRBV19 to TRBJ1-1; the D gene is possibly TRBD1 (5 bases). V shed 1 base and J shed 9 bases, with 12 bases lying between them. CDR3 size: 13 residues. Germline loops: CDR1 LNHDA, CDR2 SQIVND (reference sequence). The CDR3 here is CASSIVTGGKAFF. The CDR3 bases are TGTGCCAGTAGTATAGTGACGGGGGGGAAAGCTTTCTTT.

The CDR3 sequence is CASITAGGFQPQHF. The DNA for the CDR3 is TGTGCCAGCATCACAGCAGGGGGTTTTCAGCCCCAGCATTTT. The J gene is TRBJ1-5, the V gene TRBV28; 7 bases align to TRBD1. The V segment lost 7 bases and the J segment 6 bases; nucleotides outside the gene matches: 9. This CDR3 contains 14 residues. The germline V gene has CDR1 MDHEN and CDR2 SYDVKM. The complete variable domain, with remaining parts taken from reference TRBV28 and TRBJ1-5, reads DVKVTQSSRYLVKRTGEKVFLECVQDMDHENMFWYRQDPGLGLRLIYFSYDVKMKEKGDIPEGYSVSREKKERFSLILESASTNQTSMYLCASITAGGFQPQHFGDGTRLSIL.

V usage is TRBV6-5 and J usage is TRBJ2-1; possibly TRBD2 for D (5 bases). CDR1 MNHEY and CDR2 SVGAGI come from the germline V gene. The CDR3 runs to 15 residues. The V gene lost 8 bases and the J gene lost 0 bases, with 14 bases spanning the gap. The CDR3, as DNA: TGTGCCAGCGGAGGAATTGTGAGCTCCTACAATGAGCAGTTCTTC. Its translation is CASGGIVSSYNEQFF.

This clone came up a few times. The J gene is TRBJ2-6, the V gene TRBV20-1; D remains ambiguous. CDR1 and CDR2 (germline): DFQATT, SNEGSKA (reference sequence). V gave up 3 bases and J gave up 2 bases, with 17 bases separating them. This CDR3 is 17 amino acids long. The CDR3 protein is CSASDFGSVAGANVLTF. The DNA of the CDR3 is TGCAGTGCTAGTGACTTCGGGTCAGTCGCTGGGGCCAACGTCCTGACTTTC.

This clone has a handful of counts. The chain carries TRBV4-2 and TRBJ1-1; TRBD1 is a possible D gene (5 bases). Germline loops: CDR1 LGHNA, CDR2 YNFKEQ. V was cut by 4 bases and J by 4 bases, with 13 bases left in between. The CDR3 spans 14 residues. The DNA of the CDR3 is TGTGCCAGCAGCCCCTTATTCGGGGGCACTGAAGCTTTCTTT. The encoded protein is CASSPLFGGTEAFF.

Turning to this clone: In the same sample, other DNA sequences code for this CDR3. CDR3 DNA sequence: TGTGCCAGCAGTTTTCGGGGCTCCTACGAGCAGTACTTC. Translated: CASSFRGSYEQYF. V is TRBV27 and J is TRBJ2-7; a possible D gene is TRBD2 (5 bases). The CDR3 is 13 residues long. Germline CDR1 reads MNHEY; CDR2 reads SMNVEV (reference sequence). The V end lost 3 bases, the J end lost 0 bases, and 6 bases lay between the germline ends.

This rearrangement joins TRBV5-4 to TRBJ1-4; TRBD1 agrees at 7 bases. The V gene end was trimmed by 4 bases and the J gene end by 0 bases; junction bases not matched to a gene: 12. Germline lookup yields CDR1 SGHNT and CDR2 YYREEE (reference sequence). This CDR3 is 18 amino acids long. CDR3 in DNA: TGTGCCAGCAGCATATCCATGGACAGGAGATCAACTAATGAAAAACTGTTTTTT. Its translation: CASSISMDRRSTNEKLFF.

The CDR3, as DNA: TGTGCCAGCAGCCCCACCGGGACAGCCGAGTATGGCTACACCTTC. It yields the protein CASSPTGTAEYGYTF. The V gene is TRBV9, the J gene TRBJ1-2; 7 bases are a match to TRBD1. Germline loops: CDR1 SGDLS, CDR2 YYNGEE. The trim removed 4 bases at V and 5 bases at J, leaving 11 bases unmatched. This CDR3 is 15 amino acids long.

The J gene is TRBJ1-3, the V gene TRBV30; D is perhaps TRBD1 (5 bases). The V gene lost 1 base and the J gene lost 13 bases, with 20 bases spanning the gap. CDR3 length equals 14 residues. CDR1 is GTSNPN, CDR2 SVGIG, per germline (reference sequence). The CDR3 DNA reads TGTGCCTGGAGTGGACTGACAGCGGGACTGGGAATATATTTT. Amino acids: CAWSGLTAGLGIYF.

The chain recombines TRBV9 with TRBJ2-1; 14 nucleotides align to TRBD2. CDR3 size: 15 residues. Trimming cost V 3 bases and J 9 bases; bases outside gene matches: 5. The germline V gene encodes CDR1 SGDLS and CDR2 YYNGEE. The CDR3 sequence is CASSARLAGGSEQFF. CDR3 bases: TGTGCCAGCAGCGCCAGACTAGCGGGAGGGAGTGAGCAGTTCTTC. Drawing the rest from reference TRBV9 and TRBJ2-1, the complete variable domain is DSGVTQTPKHLITATGQRVTLRCSPRSGDLSVYWYQQSLDQGLQFLIQYYNGEERAKGNILERFSAQQFPDLHSELNLSSLELGDSALYFCASSARLAGGSEQFFGPGTRLTVL.

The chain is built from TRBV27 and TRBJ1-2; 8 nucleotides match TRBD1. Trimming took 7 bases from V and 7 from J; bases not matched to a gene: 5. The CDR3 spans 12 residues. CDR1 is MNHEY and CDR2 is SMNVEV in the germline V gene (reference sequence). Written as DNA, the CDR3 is TGTGCCAGCACCACAGGGGGTCTTGGCTACACCTTC. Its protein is CASTTGGLGYTF.

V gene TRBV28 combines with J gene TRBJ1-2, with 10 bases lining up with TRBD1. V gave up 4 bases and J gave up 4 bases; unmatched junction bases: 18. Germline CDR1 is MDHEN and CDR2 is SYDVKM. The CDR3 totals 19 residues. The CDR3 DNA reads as TGTGCCAGCAGTTCTTATTCCGGGACAGGGGATAACATTTTCTATGGCTACACCTTC. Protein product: CASSSYSGTGDNIFYGYTF.

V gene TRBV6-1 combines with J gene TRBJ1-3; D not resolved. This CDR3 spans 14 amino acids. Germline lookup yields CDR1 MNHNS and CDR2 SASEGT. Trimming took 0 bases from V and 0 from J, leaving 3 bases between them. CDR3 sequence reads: CASSEAYSGNTIYF. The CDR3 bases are TGTGCCAGCAGTGAAGCATACTCTGGAAACACCATATATTTT.

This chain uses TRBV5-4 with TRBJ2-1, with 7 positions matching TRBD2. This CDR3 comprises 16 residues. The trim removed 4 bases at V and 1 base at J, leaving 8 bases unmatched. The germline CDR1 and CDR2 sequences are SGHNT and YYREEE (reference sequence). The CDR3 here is CASSPEAGPSYNEQFF. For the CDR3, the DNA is TGTGCCAGCAGCCCCGAAGCGGGACCATCCTACAATGAGCAGTTCTTC.

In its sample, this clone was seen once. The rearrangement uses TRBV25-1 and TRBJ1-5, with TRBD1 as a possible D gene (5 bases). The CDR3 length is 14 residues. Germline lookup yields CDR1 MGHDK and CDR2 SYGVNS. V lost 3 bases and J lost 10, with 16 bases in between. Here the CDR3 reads CASSDAGTAGPQHF. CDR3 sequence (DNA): TGTGCCAGCAGTGACGCCGGGACCGCGGGACCCCAGCATTTT.

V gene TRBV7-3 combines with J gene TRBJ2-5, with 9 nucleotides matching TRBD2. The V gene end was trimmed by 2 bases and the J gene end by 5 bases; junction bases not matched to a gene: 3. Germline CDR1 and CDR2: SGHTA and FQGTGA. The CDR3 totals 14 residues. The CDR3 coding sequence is TGTGCCAGCAGCTTAGCGGGAGGGGAGGAGACCCAGTACTTC. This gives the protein CASSLAGGEETQYF.

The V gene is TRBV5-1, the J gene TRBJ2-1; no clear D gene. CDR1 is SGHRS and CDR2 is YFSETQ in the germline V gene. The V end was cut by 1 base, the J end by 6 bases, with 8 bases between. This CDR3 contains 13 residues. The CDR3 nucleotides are TGCGCCAGCAGCTTGATGGCACCCAATGAGCAGTTCTTC. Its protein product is CASSLMAPNEQFF.

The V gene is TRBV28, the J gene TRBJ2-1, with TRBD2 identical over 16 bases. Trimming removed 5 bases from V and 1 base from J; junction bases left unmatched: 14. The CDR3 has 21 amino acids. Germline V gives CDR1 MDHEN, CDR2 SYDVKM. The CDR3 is CASSIGRPGLAGGYSYNEQFF. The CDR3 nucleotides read TGTGCCAGCAGTATAGGACGGCCGGGACTAGCGGGAGGGTATTCCTACAATGAGCAGTTCTTC.

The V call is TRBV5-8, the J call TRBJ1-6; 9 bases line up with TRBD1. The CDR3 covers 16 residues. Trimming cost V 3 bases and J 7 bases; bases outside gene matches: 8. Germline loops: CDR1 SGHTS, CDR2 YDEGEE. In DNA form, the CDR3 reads TGTGCCAGCAGCTCCACAGGGGGCGCCGCCAATTCACCCCTCCACTTT. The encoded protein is CASSSTGGAANSPLHF. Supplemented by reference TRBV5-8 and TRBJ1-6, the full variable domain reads EAGVTQSPTHLIKTRGQQATLRCSPISGHTSVYWYQQALGLGLQFLLWYDEGEERNRGNFPPRFSGRQFPNYSSELNVNALELEDSALYLCASSSTGGAANSPLHFGNGTRLTVT.

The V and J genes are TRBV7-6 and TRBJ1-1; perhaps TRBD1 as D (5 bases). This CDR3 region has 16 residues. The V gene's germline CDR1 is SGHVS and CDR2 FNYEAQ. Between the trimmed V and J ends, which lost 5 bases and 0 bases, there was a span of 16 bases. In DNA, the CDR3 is TGTGCCAGCAGCGCCCGAGGTTGGGGCATGAACACTGAAGCTTTCTTT. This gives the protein CASSARGWGMNTEAFF.

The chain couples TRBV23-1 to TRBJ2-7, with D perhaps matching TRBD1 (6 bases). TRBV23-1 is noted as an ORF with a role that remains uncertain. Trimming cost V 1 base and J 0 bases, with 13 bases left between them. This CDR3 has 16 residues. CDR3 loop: CASSQWTEPSSYEQYV. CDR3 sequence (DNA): TGCGCCAGCAGTCAATGGACAGAACCTAGCTCCTACGAGCAGTACGTC.

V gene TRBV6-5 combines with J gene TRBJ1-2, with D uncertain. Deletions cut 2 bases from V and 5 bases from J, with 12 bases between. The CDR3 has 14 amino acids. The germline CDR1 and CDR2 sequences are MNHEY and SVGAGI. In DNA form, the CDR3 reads TGTGCCAGCAGTTACGGTCTAGGAGGGTATGGCTACACCTTC. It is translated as CASSYGLGGYGYTF.

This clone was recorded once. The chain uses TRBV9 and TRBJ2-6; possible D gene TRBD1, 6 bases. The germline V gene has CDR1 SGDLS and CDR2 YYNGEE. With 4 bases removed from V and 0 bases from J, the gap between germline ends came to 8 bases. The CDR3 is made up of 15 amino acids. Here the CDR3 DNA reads TGTGCCAGCAGCTCAGGGGACTCTGGGGCCAACGTCCTGACTTTC. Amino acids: CASSSGDSGANVLTF.

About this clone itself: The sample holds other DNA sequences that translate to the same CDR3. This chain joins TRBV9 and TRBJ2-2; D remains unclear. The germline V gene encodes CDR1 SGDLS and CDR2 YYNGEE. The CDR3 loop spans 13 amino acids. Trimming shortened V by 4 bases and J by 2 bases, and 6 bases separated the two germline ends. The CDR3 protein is CASSFKNTGELFF. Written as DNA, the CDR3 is TGTGCCAGCAGCTTCAAAAACACCGGGGAGCTGTTTTTT. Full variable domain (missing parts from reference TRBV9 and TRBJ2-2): DSGVTQTPKHLITATGQRVTLRCSPRSGDLSVYWYQQSLDQGLQFLIQYYNGEERAKGNILERFSAQQFPDLHSELNLSSLELGDSALYFCASSFKNTGELFFGEGSRLTVL.

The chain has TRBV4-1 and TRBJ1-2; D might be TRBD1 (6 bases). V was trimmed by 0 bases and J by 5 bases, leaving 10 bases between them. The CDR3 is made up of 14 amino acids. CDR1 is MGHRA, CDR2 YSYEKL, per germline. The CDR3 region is CASSQDLDRYGYTF. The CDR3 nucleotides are TGCGCCAGCAGCCAAGATCTGGACAGATATGGCTACACCTTC.

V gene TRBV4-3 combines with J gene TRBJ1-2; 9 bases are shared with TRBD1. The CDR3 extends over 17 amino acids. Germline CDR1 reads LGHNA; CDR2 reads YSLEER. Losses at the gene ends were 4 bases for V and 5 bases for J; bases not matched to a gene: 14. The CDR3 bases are TGCGCCAGCAGCCGCAGTAGAAAACAGGGGGCAAAGTATGGCTACACCTTC. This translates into CASSRSRKQGAKYGYTF.

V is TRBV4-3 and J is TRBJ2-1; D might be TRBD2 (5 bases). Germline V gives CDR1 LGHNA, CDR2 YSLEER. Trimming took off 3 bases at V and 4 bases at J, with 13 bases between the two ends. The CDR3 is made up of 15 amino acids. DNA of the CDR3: TGCGCCAGCAGCCATCACGGACTGGGTTACAATGAGCAGTTCTTC. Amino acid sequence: CASSHHGLGYNEQFF.